The rows below give T cell receptor beta chains drawn from one sample of a study of siplizumab effects on memory and regulatory T cells. TCRdb's table, derived via immunoSEQ multiplex PCR, lists solely in-frame clones and lacks some. The data contain tens of thousands of clones, around 94% of them seen just once; the ten biggest clones take up roughly 0.3%. The source material was non-Treg CD4+ T cells sorted from blood. These TCRs come from a human donor in good health. Both conserved end residues are part of each CDR3. Rows give clone size only sometimes, using once, few, many, or a class for an expanded clone.

CDR3: CAWSQGRFNQPQHF
J: TRBJ1-5
size: once
V: TRBV30

CDR3: CASSLQRQGSQYF
J: TRBJ2-5
size: .
V: TRBV7-2

CDR3: CAWTRQAKTEAFF
J: TRBJ1-1
size: .
V: TRBV30

CDR3: CASSPSISNQPQHF
J: TRBJ1-5
size: .
V: TRBV18

CDR3: CASSERGSGSVDEQFF
J: TRBJ2-1
size: .
V: TRBV6-1

CDR3: CASSLDRGADTQYF
J: TRBJ2-3
size: .
V: TRBV5-4

CDR3: CASSLDRLNEQFF
J: TRBJ2-1
size: .
V: TRBV7-8

CDR3: CASSVPTGSGNTIYF
J: TRBJ1-3
size: .
V: TRBV19

CDR3: CASSLVRGVNTEAFF
J: TRBJ1-1
size: .
V: TRBV11-2

CDR3: CASSESLGTLNTEAFF
J: TRBJ1-1
size: .
V: TRBV25-1

CDR3: CASGGIGNNWQYF
J: TRBJ2-3
size: .
V: TRBV6-5

CDR3: CASSLPGTGAINTGELFF
J: TRBJ2-2
size: .
V: TRBV5-4

CDR3: CASSFVAAEYSPLHF
J: TRBJ1-6
size: .
V: TRBV6-5

CDR3: CASSIQGAEETQYF
J: TRBJ2-5
size: once
V: TRBV11-3

CDR3: CASSLLFGAGTGELFF
J: TRBJ2-2
size: .
V: TRBV7-9

CDR3: CASSLLQETQYF
J: TRBJ2-5
size: .
V: TRBV7-9

CDR3: CASVQGDYGYTF
J: TRBJ1-2
size: .
V: TRBV19

CDR3: CASSRWDPNTEAFF
J: TRBJ1-1
size: .
V: TRBV6-6

CDR3: CASLGHSNQPQHF
J: TRBJ1-5
size: .
V: TRBV19

CDR3: CASSRSGTGGGQPQHF
J: TRBJ1-5
size: .
V: TRBV5-5

CDR3: CASSLPTAGGNTIYF
J: TRBJ1-3
size: .
V: TRBV5-4

CDR3: CATGTSGDYEQYF
J: TRBJ2-7
size: .
V: TRBV10-3

CDR3: CAWSRSATNEKLFF
J: TRBJ1-4
size: .
V: TRBV30

CDR3: CASSWPSVAKNIQYF
J: TRBJ2-4
size: .
V: TRBV5-1

CDR3: CAWSVPGSWSDTQYF
J: TRBJ2-3
size: .
V: TRBV30

CDR3: CASSLVGTWDSPLHF
J: TRBJ1-6
size: .
V: TRBV11-2

CDR3: CASHWQGAQPQHF
J: TRBJ1-5
size: .
V: TRBV19

CDR3: CASSLEIAGANVLTF
J: TRBJ2-6
size: .
V: TRBV27

CDR3: CASSIAWSNRGYEQYF
J: TRBJ2-7
size: .
V: TRBV19

CDR3: CASSVGTSVETQYF
J: TRBJ2-5
size: .
V: TRBV9

CDR3: CASSEQGRGEAFF
J: TRBJ1-1
size: once
V: TRBV6-5

CDR3: CASRGGDLAGYTF
J: TRBJ1-2
size: .
V: TRBV6-1

CDR3: CASSLGRGGNSPLHF
J: TRBJ1-6
size: .
V: TRBV5-4

CDR3: CATMVGTGAYEQYF
J: TRBJ2-7
size: .
V: TRBV9

CDR3: CASSQEGEGEKLFF
J: TRBJ1-4
size: few
V: TRBV4-2

CDR3: CASSLIPGLGREETQYF
J: TRBJ2-5
size: .
V: TRBV7-8

CDR3: CASSLAPWTSGTLPQETQYF
J: TRBJ2-5
size: .
V: TRBV7-2

CDR3: CASSYPGLGQETQYF
J: TRBJ2-5
size: .
V: TRBV6-5

CDR3: CASSSSGFYEQYF
J: TRBJ2-7
size: .
V: TRBV7-2

CDR3: CASGGRAGNYGYTF
J: TRBJ1-2
size: once
V: TRBV2

CDR3: CASSYTPGQNYGYTF
J: TRBJ1-2
size: .
V: TRBV6-5

CDR3: CASSLAGDRGRGEKLFF
J: TRBJ1-4
size: .
V: TRBV5-5

CDR3: CASSVGPDKYEQYF
J: TRBJ2-7
size: once
V: TRBV9

CDR3: CASSPPGQFLNTEAFF
J: TRBJ1-1
size: .
V: TRBV18

CDR3: CASSQRAGELFF
J: TRBJ2-2
size: .
V: TRBV7-9

CDR3: CASSRAPGFTGELFF
J: TRBJ2-2
size: .
V: TRBV7-3

CDR3: CASSVDRGGEQYF
J: TRBJ2-7
size: .
V: TRBV9

CDR3: CASSLVASGGRWDEQFF
J: TRBJ2-1
size: .
V: TRBV5-1

CDR3: CASSGPGGNSPLHF
J: TRBJ1-6
size: .
V: TRBV9

CDR3: CASSLGAANTGELFF
J: TRBJ2-2
size: .
V: TRBV5-1

CDR3: CASSQVEGTQYF
J: TRBJ2-5
size: .
V: TRBV4-2

CDR3: CASSFGYGYEQYF
J: TRBJ2-7
size: .
V: TRBV5-1

CDR3: CASSLGEVEKLFF
J: TRBJ1-4
size: .
V: TRBV7-9

CDR3: CASSLGTSGRESSYNEQFF
J: TRBJ2-1
size: .
V: TRBV5-4

CDR3: CASSPGTGTGSYEQYF
J: TRBJ2-7
size: .
V: TRBV2

CDR3: CASSVATGTGGTYEQYF
J: TRBJ2-7
size: few
V: TRBV9

CDR3: CASTGRQEQPQHF
J: TRBJ1-5
size: few
V: TRBV2

CDR3: CASSLRSNQPQHF
J: TRBJ1-5
size: .
V: TRBV5-6

CDR3: CASSLSYRTGELFF
J: TRBJ2-2
size: .
V: TRBV7-2